The 26 T cell receptor beta chains below come from one sample, sequenced in a study of tumor-infiltrating lymphocytes in primary liver carcinoma. Starting material for RNA and DNA co-extraction consisted of roughly 19-30 mg of unsorted bulk tissue. The input was around 500 ng total RNA; TCR beta cDNA was made from it with a constant-region primer. Three nested multiplex PCR rounds, a slightly modified ARM-PCR method, built the TCR beta libraries. The two initial PCR rounds, roughly 10 cycles each, used TRBV1-TRBV30 forward and C-beta reverse primers. TCRdb used MiXCR to reprocess the multiplex PCR reads, holding one entry per CDR3 protein. This sample carries about 29,000 distinct CDR3 sequences, over 65% of them seen once, and the ten largest clones take roughly 34%. Specimen: liver tumor tissue from sampling region 5. Subset here: tumor region T5, tumor centre. The source is a man aged 40-55 years with primary liver carcinoma and hepatitis B virus infection.

A word on this clonotype: The CDR3 carries no conserved terminal phenylalanine or tryptophan, so it likely arises from a read error. This rearrangement joins TRBV28 to TRBJ2-7; tentative D call: TRBD2 (7 bases). The CDR3 extends over 15 amino acids. Trimming took off 10 bases at V and 1 base at J, with 20 bases between the two ends. CDR1 and CDR2 (germline): MDHEN, SYDVKM. The CDR3 sequence: CANSLGGHVSYEQYI. CDR3 nucleotides: TGTGCCAACAGCTTGGGGGGGCATGTTTCCTACGAGCAGTACATC.

As concerns this clonotype: Germline is not matched at one junction end, which may reflect a read error. This chain connects TRBV4-1 to TRBJ2-7, with D tentatively TRBD2 (6 bases). The CDR3 is 13 amino acids. The germline V gene has CDR1 MGHRA and CDR2 YSYEKL. CDR3 amino acids: CTSSSGRWYEQYF. CDR3 DNA sequence: TGCACCAGCAGTAGCGGAAGATGGTACGAGCAGTACTTC.

This clonotype was seen once. This chain connects TRBV24-1 to TRBJ2-1; D might be TRBD1 (5 bases). Deletions cut 0 bases from V and 13 bases from J, with 15 bases between. CDR1 is KGHDR, CDR2 SFDVKD, per germline. The CDR3 length is 14 residues. CDR3 in amino acids: CATSDLSGMSEQFF. As DNA, the CDR3 is TGTGCCACCAGTGATTTGTCAGGGATGAGTGAACAGTTCTTC.

This clonotype was found a few times. The CDR3 is CASNRERAGELFF. DNA for the CDR3: TGTGCCAGCAACAGGGAGAGGGCCGGGGAGCTGTTTTTT. The rearrangement joins TRBV2 to TRBJ2-2; possible D gene TRBD1, 6 bases. V was shortened by 7 bases and J by 6 bases, with 12 bases between the two germline ends. This CDR3 has 13 amino acids. Germline V gene lookup returns CDR1 SNHLY and CDR2 FYNNEI.

The chain employs TRBV5-6 and TRBJ2-5; a possible D gene is TRBD2 (6 bases). CDR3 length equals 15 residues. V was trimmed by 4 bases and J by 2 bases, leaving 15 bases between them. CDR1 is SGHDT, CDR2 YYEEEE, per germline. CDR3 loop: CASSPGLAVQETQYF. The CDR3 DNA follows: TGTGCCAGCAGCCCGGGACTGGCTGTACAAGAGACCCAGTACTTC.

This clonotype was seen more than once but under ten times. This may be a read error, as it is one base from a much larger clone. This sequence joins TRBV11-2 and TRBJ2-3; no definite D call. CDR1 and CDR2 from the germline V gene are SGHAT and FQNNGV. The CDR3 loop spans 14 amino acids. Trimming took off 5 bases at V and 4 bases at J, with 13 bases between the two ends. The CDR3 bases are TGTGCCAGCAGCCCGGGCCCCCCGTCAGATACGCAGTATTTT. Its translation is CASSPGPPSDTQYF.

This clonotype was seen once. The rearrangement uses TRBV5-5 and TRBJ1-3, with D possibly matching TRBD1 (6 bases). The germline CDR1 and CDR2 sequences are SGHKS and YYEKEE (reference sequence). CDR3 length: 15 residues. The V and J ends lost 8 bases and 0 bases respectively, with 15 bases between them. CDR3 amino acids: CASRLDRISGNTIYF. The DNA for the CDR3 is TGTGCCAGTAGACTGGACAGAATCTCTGGAAACACCATATATTTT.

The rearrangement links TRBV11-2 to TRBJ2-7, with D unresolved. Trimming cost V 2 bases and J 2 bases, with 10 bases left between them. Germline CDR1 is SGHAT and CDR2 is FQNNGV. The CDR3 has 14 amino acids. CDR3 in amino acids: CASSLTDGTYEQYF. In DNA form, the CDR3 reads TGTGCCAGCAGCTTAACGGACGGAACCTACGAGCAGTACTTC.

On this clonotype: Since no conserved phenylalanine or tryptophan closes the CDR3, a read error is the likely cause. The gene calls are TRBV11-3 and TRBJ2-2, with D uncertain. CDR3 length: 15 amino acids. V was clipped by 9 bases and J by 8 bases, with 22 bases between them. Germline lookup yields CDR1 SGHNT and CDR2 YENEEA. The CDR3, as DNA: TGTGCCAGGTGGCGCCTTAAACCCATCGCAGGGGAGCTGTTTTTG. The encoded protein is CARWRLKPIAGELFL.

About this clonotype itself: The germline gene is not matched at one end of the junction; a read error may be the cause. The chain combines TRBV14 with TRBJ2-5, with 8 bases matching TRBD2. CDR3 size: 16 residues. CDR1 and CDR2 (germline): SGHDN, FVKESK. CDR3 nucleotide sequence: TGTGCCAGCAGTCATAGGAGCGGGAGCCCGCAAGAGATCCAGTACTTC. This encodes CASSHRSGSPQEIQYF.

This clonotype was picked up one time. This CDR3 is missing its conserved last phenylalanine or tryptophan, likely due to a read error. The chain couples TRBV12-3 or TRBV12-4 to TRBJ2-7; 11 bases fit TRBD1. This CDR3 has 15 amino acids. The CDR3 DNA reads as TGTGCCAGCAGTATAGGGACAGGGGGGTCCTACAAGCAGTACCAC. Its protein is CASSIGTGGSYKQYH.

The rearrangement joins TRBV6-2 or TRBV6-3 to TRBJ2-7; D gene unclear. The germline CDR1 and CDR2 sequences are MNHEY and SVGEGT. V was cut by 8 bases and J by 9 bases, with 26 bases left in between. The CDR3 is 15 residues long. DNA of the CDR3: TGTGCCAGCGGTCCCCAGGCGCACCCCTCCTACATGCAGTACTTC. Protein: CASGPQAHPSYMQYF.

In the case of this clonotype: In this CDR3 the conserved last residue, phenylalanine or tryptophan, is missing, so a read error is likely. The V call is TRBV4-1, the J call TRBJ1-3, with unresolved D. The germline V gene has CDR1 MGHRA and CDR2 YSYEKL. CDR3 size: 13 residues. CDR3: CVSSQDLGDTIYL. The CDR3 DNA is TGCGTCAGCAGCCAAGATCTCGGGGACACCATATATCTT.

As to this clonotype: One junction end does not reproduce the germline sequence, and a read error may be involved. The gene calls are TRBV29-1 and TRBJ2-1, with 9 positions matching TRBD1. CDR3 length: 14 residues. Germline-derived CDR1 and CDR2 are SQVTM and ANQGSEA. The chain's CDR3 is CGGIGQGTYNEQFF. As DNA, the CDR3 is TGCGGCGGGATCGGACAGGGGACCTACAATGAGCAATTTTTC.

Notes on this clonotype: The junction and the germline gene differ at one end; a read error may be behind it. This rearrangement joins TRBV6-6 to TRBJ2-3; 12 nucleotides agree with TRBD2. Germline loops: CDR1 MNHNY, CDR2 SVGAGI (reference sequence). The CDR3 consists of 16 residues. The CDR3 reads CDSSSSGRGMGDTQYF. As DNA, the CDR3 is TGTGACAGCAGTTCTAGCGGGAGGGGCATGGGAGACACGCAGTATTTT.

A word on this clonotype: One end of the junction fails to match germline, which may point to a read error. The chain combines TRBV2 with TRBJ2-1; D is possibly TRBD1 or TRBD2 (5 bases each). The CDR3 spans 17 residues. CDR1 is SNHLY and CDR2 is FYNNEI in the germline V gene. This CDR3 is CASSEAPTGGPYNEQLF. For the CDR3, the DNA is TGTGCCAGCAGTGAAGCCCCTACTGGGGGACCCTACAATGAGCAGCTCTTC.

With regard to this clonotype: Sequence at one end of the junction differs from germline and may be a read error. V usage is TRBV10-3 and J usage is TRBJ1-4, with unresolved D. This CDR3 is built from 13 residues. Germline V gene lookup returns CDR1 ENHRY and CDR2 SYGVKD. CDR3 sequence reads: CAIKAATNGKLFF. The CDR3 coding sequence is TGTGCCATCAAAGCAGCAACTAATGGAAAATTGTTTTTT.

Regarding this clonotype: Germline is not matched at one junction end, which may reflect a read error. V and J are TRBV10-1 and TRBJ2-1; possible D gene TRBD2, 6 bases. Germline V CDR1 and CDR2: WNHNN, SYGVQD (reference sequence). The CDR3 loop spans 14 amino acids. CDR3 residues: CTRPPRRGYNEQFF. CDR3 sequence (DNA): TGCACCAGACCACCCAGGAGGGGATACAATGAGCAGTTCTTC.

The chain is built from TRBV12-3 or TRBV12-4 and TRBJ2-3; D may be TRBD2 (6 bases). Trimming took 5 bases from V and 12 from J, leaving 27 bases between them. This CDR3 contains 16 residues. CDR3 amino acids: CASSLQETRGSVGQYF. The DNA for the CDR3 is TGTGCCAGCAGTCTACAAGAGACTAGAGGGAGCGTCGGACAGTATTTT.

On this clonotype: The junction departs from the called germline gene at one end, perhaps through a read error. The chain combines TRBV4-2 with TRBJ2-3; 7 nucleotides agree with TRBD2. The CDR3 contains 18 residues. CDR1 is LGHNA, CDR2 YNFKEQ, per germline. The CDR3 DNA sequence: TGTGCCAGTAGCCAAGTGGCGCTTCAAGCGGGAACGACAGATACGCAATATTTT. Protein product: CASSQVALQAGTTDTQYF.

In regard to this clonotype: The junction shows a germline mismatch at one end, possibly a read error. V is TRBV6-1 and J is TRBJ2-7; no clear D gene. Germline CDR1 is MNHNS and CDR2 is SASEGT. This CDR3 region has 12 residues. CDR3 nucleotide sequence: TGCGCCAACAGACAAATAACCTACGAGCAGTACTTC. Encoded protein: CANRQITYEQYF.

V usage is TRBV10-2 and J usage is TRBJ2-7; TRBD1 might be the D (5 bases). The CDR3 has 15 amino acids. The germline CDR1 and CDR2 sequences are WSHSY and SAAADI. CDR3 residues: CSINPGQGAIYEQYF. The CDR3 DNA reads as TGCTCCATCAACCCTGGACAAGGGGCGATCTACGAGCAGTACTTC.

V gene TRBV4-2 combines with J gene TRBJ2-5; D gene unclear. CDR3 size: 13 residues. In germline, CDR1 is LGHNA, CDR2 YNFKEQ. V was pared by 3 bases and J by 12 bases, with 17 bases between. In DNA, the CDR3 is TGTGCCAGCAGCCAGAGGATCCAAGAGAGCAAGTACTTC. This gives the protein CASSQRIQESKYF.

This sequence joins TRBV4-1 and TRBJ2-2, with a weak D call TRBD1 (6 bases). CDR3 length: 16 amino acids. The germline CDR1 and CDR2 sequences are MGHRA and YSYEKL. Trimming took 7 bases from V and 5 from J, leaving 20 bases between them. CDR3 nucleotides: TGCGCCAGCAACAATCTTGACAGGAGGTTAACCGGGGAGCTGTTTTTT. It encodes CASNNLDRRLTGELFF.

The chain joins TRBV30 to TRBJ1-2; D ambiguous. Between the trimmed V and J ends, which lost 5 bases and 9 bases, there was a span of 13 bases. In germline, CDR1 is GTSNPN, CDR2 SVGIG (reference sequence). The CDR3 runs 11 residues. The CDR3 reads CAWAIKGRYTF. The CDR3 nucleotides read TGTGCCTGGGCTATCAAGGGCCGCTACACCTTC.

The J gene is TRBJ2-1, the V gene TRBV11-1, with D tentatively TRBD1 or TRBD2 (6 bases each). Trimming took 6 bases from V and 6 from J, leaving 18 bases between them. This CDR3 has 15 residues. Germline lookup yields CDR1 SGHAT and CDR2 FQDESV (reference sequence). The DNA for the CDR3 is TGTGCCAGCAGGGAGGGGACAATCCTCTCCAATGAGCAGTTCTTC. Translation: CASREGTILSNEQFF.